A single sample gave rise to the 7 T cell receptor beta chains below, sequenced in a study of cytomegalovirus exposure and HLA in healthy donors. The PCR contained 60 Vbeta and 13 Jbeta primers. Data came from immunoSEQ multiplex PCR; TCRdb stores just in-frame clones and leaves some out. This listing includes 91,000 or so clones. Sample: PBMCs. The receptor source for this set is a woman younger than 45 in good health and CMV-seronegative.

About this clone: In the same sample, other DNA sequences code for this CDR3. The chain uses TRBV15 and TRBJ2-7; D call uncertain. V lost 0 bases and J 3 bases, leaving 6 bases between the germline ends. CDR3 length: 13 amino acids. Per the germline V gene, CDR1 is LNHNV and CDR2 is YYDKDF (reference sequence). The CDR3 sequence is CATSRDRGYEQYF. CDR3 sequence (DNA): TGTGCCACCAGCAGAGATCGAGGCTACGAGCAGTACTTC.

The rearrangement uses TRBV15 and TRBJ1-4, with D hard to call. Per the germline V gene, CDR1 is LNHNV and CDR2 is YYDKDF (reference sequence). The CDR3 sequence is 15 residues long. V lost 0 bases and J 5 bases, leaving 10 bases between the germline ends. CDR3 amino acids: CATSRDGRPNEKLFF. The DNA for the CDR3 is TGTGCCACCAGCAGAGATGGGAGACCAAATGAAAAACTGTTTTTT.

CDR3 amino acids: CASSVVAWGGRTDTDTQYF. In DNA, the CDR3 is TGTGCCAGCAGCGTAGTAGCCTGGGGGGGGAGAACTGACACAGATACGCAGTATTTT. The V gene is TRBV9, the J gene TRBJ2-3, with TRBD2 matching over 7 bases. V dropped 0 bases and J dropped 2; count of bases not matched to a gene: 15. The CDR3 length is 19 residues. The germline V gene has CDR1 SGDLS and CDR2 YYNGEE.

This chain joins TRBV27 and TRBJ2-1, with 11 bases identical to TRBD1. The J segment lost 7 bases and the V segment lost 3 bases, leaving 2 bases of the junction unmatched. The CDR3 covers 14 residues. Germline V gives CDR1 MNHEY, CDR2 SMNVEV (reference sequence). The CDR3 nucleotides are TGTGCCAGCAGTTTCGGGGACAGGGGGAATGAGCAGTTCTTC. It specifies CASSFGDRGNEQFF.

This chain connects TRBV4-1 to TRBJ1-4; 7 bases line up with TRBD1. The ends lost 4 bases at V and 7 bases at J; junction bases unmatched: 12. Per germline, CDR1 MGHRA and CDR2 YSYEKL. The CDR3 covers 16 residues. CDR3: CASSPDGQAKGEKLFF. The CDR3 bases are TGCGCCAGCAGCCCAGACGGACAGGCAAAGGGTGAAAAACTGTTTTTT.

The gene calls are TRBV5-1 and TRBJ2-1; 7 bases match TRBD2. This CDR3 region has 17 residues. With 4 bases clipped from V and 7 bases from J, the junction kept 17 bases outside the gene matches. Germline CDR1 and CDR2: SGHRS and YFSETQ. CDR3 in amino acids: CASSPAVTGGSGNEQFF. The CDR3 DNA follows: TGCGCCAGCAGCCCGGCGGTGACTGGCGGGAGTGGGAATGAGCAGTTCTTC.

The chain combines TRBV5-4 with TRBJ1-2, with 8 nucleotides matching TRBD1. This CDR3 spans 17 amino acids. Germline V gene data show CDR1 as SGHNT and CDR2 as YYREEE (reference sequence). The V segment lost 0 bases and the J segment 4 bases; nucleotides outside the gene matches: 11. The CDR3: CASSLGTGLGRSYGYTF. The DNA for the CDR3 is TGTGCCAGCAGCTTGGGGACAGGGTTAGGGCGGTCCTATGGCTACACCTTC.